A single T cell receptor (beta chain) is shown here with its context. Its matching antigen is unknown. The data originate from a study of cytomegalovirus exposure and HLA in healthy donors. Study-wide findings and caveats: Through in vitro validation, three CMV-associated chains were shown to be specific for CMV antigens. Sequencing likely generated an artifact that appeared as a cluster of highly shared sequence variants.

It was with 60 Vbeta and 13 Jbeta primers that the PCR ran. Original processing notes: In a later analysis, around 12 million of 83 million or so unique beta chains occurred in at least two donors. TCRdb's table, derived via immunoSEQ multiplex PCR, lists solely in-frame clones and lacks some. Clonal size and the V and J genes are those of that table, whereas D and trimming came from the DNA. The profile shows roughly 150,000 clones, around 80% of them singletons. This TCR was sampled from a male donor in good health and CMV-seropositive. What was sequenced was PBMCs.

CDR3 in amino acids: CASSLRALDSPLHF. Written as DNA, the CDR3 is TGCGCCAGCAGCCTACGCGCGCTCGATTCACCCCTCCACTTT. This chain uses TRBV4-1 with TRBJ1-6, with unresolved D. The CDR3 consists of 14 residues. From germline, CDR1 is MGHRA and CDR2 YSYEKL. Trimming stripped 4 bases from V and 8 bases from J, with 12 bases between.